This entry concerns a single TCR beta chain. This clonotype was observed many times. Its antigen remains unidentified. No clone much larger than this one lies a single base away; base qualities are absent. The data are from a study of human T cells and chemical hapten exposure (TCRdb year 2021). Turning to the overall study: For sensitization, 2% DPC in acetone was applied to a roughly 2 cm by roughly 2 cm area of upper inner arm skin. Weekly therapeutic DPC doses were additionally applied to the scalp of patients throughout the roughly 23-week study period. Patch testing on the upper back used Finn chambers containing 0.01% DPC, with scoring done after 6 days according to International Contact Dermatitis Research Group standards. Alopecia areata with under or over 50% scalp involvement, alopecia totalis and alopecia universalis were represented in the patient cohort, which was mostly female. Libraries were combined into a pool for sequencing, and differences in TCR yield between samples came mainly from small differences in library volumes within the pool. Peripheral blood TCR repertoire changes were tracked in vivo in alopecia patients during primary and secondary sensitization to the hapten diphenylcyclopropenone (DPC). Patient blood was sampled pre-sensitization (week 0) and at 2, 6 and about 24 weeks after DPC sensitization. For TCR sequencing, blood came from about 28 alopecia patients at anywhere from one to four time points (pre-sensitization, 2, 6 and 24 weeks). General study outcomes and caveats: DPC sensitization did not change how many TCRs were above 1 in 1000 frequency, and no evidence was found of alterations in global repertoire structure. All patients had alopecia, a presumed autoimmune disease, so their immune response might differ from that of healthy individuals. Patch test score was positively correlated with the number of PT1 expanded TCRs, with significance at thresholds 8, 16 and 32 but not at 4. Repeated subsampling changed both the strength of the expansion versus patch-test correlation and the threshold at which that correlation became significant. Significantly more large CDR3 similarity clusters were formed by expanded TCRs than by pre-sensitization or healthy control sets, consistent with antigen-driven responses.

The time point label on this specimen signifies: patch test 1, 2 weeks after DPC sensitization. In the paper's terms, the treatment or condition label means: therapeutic diphenylcyclopropenone sensitization with weekly scalp DPC. At each patch-test visit, blood was drawn before the patch test was applied. Eligible patients were aged 18 to 70, diagnosed with alopecia, deemed suitable for DPC therapy, and excluded if pregnant. Total RNA was extracted from unfractionated whole blood collected in Tempus Blood RNA tubes. Libraries were prepared through RACE. TCRdb lists the instrument as NextSeq 500. During library preparation, unique molecular identifiers were attached to individual cDNA molecules so that TCRs could be counted in a quantitative, reproducible way. From each blood RNA sample, both TCR alpha and TCR beta chains were sequenced. Processing in the source paper ran as follows. Samples had a median of about 90,000 TCRs, with a range from 23,224 to 690,600. V, J and CDR3 annotation of the TCR reads was carried out using the Decombinator software suite. To make PS versus PT1 abundance plots, every sample was subsampled to the same number of TCRs (28,000). TCRs were defined as expanded if absent before sensitization and observed at least eight times at the 2-week time point. In-frame beta chains were kept once TCRdb had trimmed the public reads at Q25 with fastp and called clones with MiXCR. Each entry is one CDR3 protein sequence, shown with its most common DNA and genes. The V and J calls come from TCRdb's annotation, not from the publication. In this sample the table shows approximately 49,000 distinct CDR3 sequences, approximately 9.1% of which occur a single time. 4% to 5.5% of the sample comes from the top ten.

Including the terminal cysteine and phenylalanine, the CDR3 comprises 11 residues. Only the CDR3 region is kept as DNA, spanning 33 bases read in frame from base 1. The V end loses 7 bases and the J end loses 5 bases, and a stretch of 9 bases separates them. The germline V gene encodes CDR1 MGHDK and CDR2 SYGVNS. The sample here was whole blood, taken in connection with sensitization to the hapten diphenylcyclopropenone (DPC). This chain joins TRBV25-1 to TRBJ2-7, with the D gene too uncertain to name. The origin of this receptor is a woman aged 50 to 60 with alopecia areata. Some clones in this sample may be carry-over from other donors' samples. The base sequence is TGTGCCAGCACCCAAGGTGACGAGCAGTACTTC. The resulting protein is CASTQGDEQYF.